These 10 T cell receptor beta chains originate from one sample sequenced in a study of beta chain features in type 1 diabetes. The study reverse transcribed the entire isolated RNA, so it sequenced expressed TCRB transcripts. Libraries were prepared by immunoSEQ multiplex PCR; TCRdb keeps only in-frame clonotypes and omits some of them. The repertoire holds about 360,000 clones, around 13% seen once, with approximately 0.015% in the top ten. The specimen was naive CD4+ T cells from blood. The source of these receptors is a man aged 18-30 years in good health.

The table lists this clone with a count of one. Here the CDR3 reads CATRPQSSSYEQYF. The DNA for the CDR3 is TGTGCCACCAGACCGCAATCTAGCTCCTACGAGCAGTACTTC. V and J are TRBV15 and TRBJ2-7; no clear D gene. This CDR3 contains 14 residues. V was pared by 6 bases and J by 0 bases, with 12 bases between. Germline CDR1 reads LNHNV; CDR2 reads YYDKDF (reference sequence).

The rearrangement joins TRBV7-2 to TRBJ2-1; D unclear. Between the trimmed V and J ends, which lost 3 bases and 10 bases, there was a span of 16 bases. Germline CDR1 is SGHTA and CDR2 is FQGNSA. CDR3 size: 14 residues. DNA of the CDR3: TGTGCCAGCAGCTTTCCTCCGATGGGCATAGAGCAGTTCTTC. Translated, it gives CASSFPPMGIEQFF.

This clone was observed a few times. This rearrangement joins TRBV6-6 to TRBJ2-7, with TRBD2 as a possible D gene (5 bases). Between the trimmed V and J ends, which lost 2 bases and 3 bases, there was a span of 11 bases. From germline, CDR1 is MNHNY and CDR2 SVGAGI (reference sequence). This CDR3 has 14 residues. CDR3 loop: CASSYGGGVYEQYF. The CDR3 nucleotides read TGTGCCAGCAGTTACGGAGGTGGAGTCTACGAGCAGTACTTC.

This rearrangement joins TRBV7-9 to TRBJ2-1; D call uncertain. Germline-derived CDR1 and CDR2 are SEHNR and FQNEAQ (reference sequence). The CDR3 has 12 amino acids. V lost 7 bases and J 7 bases, leaving 11 bases between the germline ends. CDR3 DNA sequence: TGTGCCAGCACTTCGCCAGATAATGAGCAGTTCTTC. Protein product: CASTSPDNEQFF.

This clone was seen a few times. The chain carries TRBV2 and TRBJ2-1; a possible D gene is TRBD2 (6 bases). The CDR3 has 14 amino acids. Per the germline V gene, CDR1 is SNHLY and CDR2 is FYNNEI. V lost 7 bases and J lost 2, with 12 bases in between. The CDR3 coding sequence is TGTGCCAGCATCTATACTAGCACCTACAATGAGCAGTTCTTC. Amino acid sequence: CASIYTSTYNEQFF. The full variable domain, in which reference TRBV2 and TRBJ2-1 provide the parts outside the CDR3, is EPEVTQTPSHQVTQMGQEVILRCVPISNHLYFYWYRQILGQKVEFLVSFYNNEISEKSEIFDDQFSVERPDGSNFTLKIRSTKLEDSAMYFCASIYTSTYNEQFFGPGTRLTVL.

The gene calls are TRBV11-2 and TRBJ2-4; TRBD1 matches 11 bases. The germline V gene encodes CDR1 SGHAT and CDR2 FQNNGV. V shed 3 bases and J 7 bases; nucleotides not matched to a gene: 5. The CDR3 is made up of 15 amino acids. The CDR3, as DNA: TGTGCCAGCAGCTTCTGGGACAGGGGGGAGAACATTCAGTACTTC. Its protein is CASSFWDRGENIQYF.

The chain links TRBV4-2 to TRBJ2-3; 15 nucleotides line up with TRBD2. The germline CDR1 and CDR2 sequences are LGHNA and YNFKEQ. Trimming at V came to 1 base and at J to 0 bases, leaving 2 bases not matched to a gene. CDR3 length: 18 residues. The DNA for the CDR3 is TGTGCCAGCAGCCAAGCAGGGACTAGCGGGAGGAGCACAGATACGCAGTATTTT. This sequence encodes CASSQAGTSGRSTDTQYF.

V and J are TRBV6-1 and TRBJ2-7; no firm D call. Germline CDR1 reads MNHNS; CDR2 reads SASEGT. V lost 2 bases and J lost 0, with 11 bases in between. This CDR3 has 15 residues. The CDR3 nucleotides are TGTGCCAGCAGTGAATCCAGATCCCTCTCCTACGAGCAGTACTTC. It codes for CASSESRSLSYEQYF.

This chain uses TRBV9 with TRBJ2-2; TRBD2 aligns across 7 bases. Trimming at V came to 4 bases and at J to 2 bases, leaving 11 bases not matched to a gene. CDR3 length: 17 residues. Germline values: CDR1 SGDLS, CDR2 YYNGEE. CDR3 in amino acids: CASSPSLSGINTGELFF. CDR3 nucleotides: TGTGCCAGCAGCCCCTCGCTGAGCGGGATTAACACCGGGGAGCTGTTTTTT.

The V and J genes are TRBV9 and TRBJ1-1; D unresolved. CDR3 size: 15 residues. The V gene lost 0 bases and the J gene lost 0 bases, with 9 bases spanning the gap. The germline gives CDR1 SGDLS, CDR2 YYNGEE. CDR3 coding DNA: TGTGCCAGCAGCGTAGGTCAGATACTGAACACTGAAGCTTTCTTT. Protein product: CASSVGQILNTEAFF.